Given below is one T cell receptor beta chain in context. This sample is drawn from a study of blood T cell repertoires in COVID-19. Study context: T cells, B-cell-depleted T cells, or PBMCs provided the cDNA or gDNA that served as material.

Generated by immunoSEQ multiplex PCR, the TCRdb table keeps only in-frame clones and is missing some. Among 250,000 to 300,000 clones, about 81% were seen once, and the ten largest hold approximately 4.3%. V lost 1 base to trimming and J lost 4 bases, with 10 bases between them. The CDR3 sequence is 15 residues long. Germline CDR1 and CDR2: SGHNT and YENEEA. Sequencing input: PBMCs or T cells enriched from blood (not recorded which). V usage is TRBV11-3 and J usage is TRBJ2-2; D may be TRBD1 (5 bases). This sequence originates from a man aged 25-45 years with acute COVID-19. Here the CDR3 reads CASSLGGGSTGELFF. The CDR3 DNA reads as TGTGCCAGCAGCTTAGGGGGCGGAAGCACCGGGGAGCTGTTTTTT.